The 24 T cell receptor beta chains reported below all come from one sample, sequenced in a study of post-analysis software for immune sequencing data. No antigens are known for them. Unique molecular identifiers were built into the TCR beta cDNA libraries. TCRdb processed the PCR reads anew with MiXCR; each CDR3 protein has one entry. The data contain about 620,000 distinct CDR3 sequences, roughly 46% of them singletons. Study results and caveats: The study found TRBV5-6, TRBV5-1 and TRBV20-1 among four to six TRBV segments more frequent in patients than controls.

Sequencing was carried out using blood. These receptors all come from a girl aged 10-17 years with multiple sclerosis.

This chain uses TRBV20-1 with TRBJ2-7; 7 bases align to TRBD2. V was clipped by 3 bases and J by 3 bases; unmatched bases: 5. Germline V gene sequence: CDR1 DFQATT, CDR2 SNEGSKA (reference sequence). The CDR3 spans 13 residues. The CDR3 DNA follows: TGCAGTGCTAGGGGGGGGACTAACTACGAGCAGTACTTC. It codes for CSARGGTNYEQYF.

In this sample, this clonotype turned up a few times. This chain connects TRBV12-3 or TRBV12-4 to TRBJ1-1; 8 positions match TRBD1. Trimming cost V 5 bases and J 4 bases; bases outside gene matches: 9. The CDR3 loop spans 15 amino acids. The CDR3 DNA reads as TGTGCCAGCAGTAGGACAGGGCGGTTCGGCACTGAAGCTTTCTTT. The encoded protein is CASSRTGRFGTEAFF.

The J gene is TRBJ1-1, the V gene TRBV6-6; no reliable D call. The germline gives CDR1 MNHNY, CDR2 SVGAGI (reference sequence). This CDR3 comprises 15 residues. Trimming stripped 0 bases from V and 4 bases from J, with 12 bases between. CDR3 sequence reads: CASSYSSQPSTEAFF. CDR3 nucleotide sequence: TGTGCCAGCAGTTACTCGAGCCAGCCCTCCACTGAAGCTTTCTTT.

In its sample, this clonotype was seen a few times. The chain is built from TRBV11-2 and TRBJ2-7; D ambiguous. The CDR3 spans 12 residues. Deletions cut 2 bases from V and 4 bases from J, with 6 bases between. Germline loops: CDR1 SGHAT, CDR2 FQNNGV. In DNA form, the CDR3 reads TGTGCCAGCAGCTTATCACAGTACGAGCAGTACTTC. As protein: CASSLSQYEQYF.

This clonotype has a handful of counts. This chain connects TRBV3-1 to TRBJ2-7; tentatively, D is TRBD2 (5 bases). The CDR3 covers 13 residues. CDR1 and CDR2 from the germline V gene are LGHDT and YNNKEL (reference sequence). V shed 0 bases and J shed 11 bases, with 14 bases lying between them. The CDR3 sequence: CASSQDKGLVKYF. The DNA for the CDR3 is TGTGCCAGCAGCCAAGATAAAGGACTCGTTAAGTACTTC.

On this clonotype: At one end the junction does not follow the germline gene, possibly because of a read error. The chain carries TRBV12-3 or TRBV12-4 and TRBJ2-4; 9 bases line up with TRBD2. This CDR3 is 17 amino acids long. The CDR3 spells CAGSLASGNWAKNIQYF. CDR3 DNA sequence: TGTGCCGGCAGTTTAGCTAGCGGGAACTGGGCCAAAAACATTCAGTACTTC.

This rearrangement joins TRBV4-1 to TRBJ2-1; perhaps TRBD2 as D (6 bases). Germline V gene lookup returns CDR1 MGHRA and CDR2 YSYEKL. This CDR3 has 16 amino acids. V lost 4 bases and J 6 bases, leaving 19 bases between the germline ends. CDR3 residues: CASSLILTSRLNEQFF. CDR3 in DNA: TGCGCCAGCAGCCTGATACTCACTAGCAGACTCAATGAGCAGTTCTTC.

This clonotype occurred a few times. The chain couples TRBV10-3 to TRBJ2-3; D is uncertain. The length of the CDR3 is 13 residues. Trimming stripped 4 bases from V and 1 base from J, with 6 bases between. The germline V gene encodes CDR1 ENHRY and CDR2 SYGVKD. CDR3 DNA: TGTGCCATCAGTGTCCAGCGCACAGATACGCAGTATTTT. This codes for CAISVQRTDTQYF.

The V call is TRBV25-1, the J call TRBJ2-1; TRBD1 might be the D (5 bases). V gave up 4 bases and J gave up 0 bases, with 16 bases separating them. The germline V gene encodes CDR1 MGHDK and CDR2 SYGVNS. The CDR3 extends over 17 amino acids. The CDR3 DNA reads TGTGCCAGCAGTGGTATCCAGGGCAAGAGCTCCTACAATGAGCAGTTCTTC. Encoded protein: CASSGIQGKSSYNEQFF.

The gene calls are TRBV5-1 and TRBJ2-7; D gene unclear. The end of the DNA aligns better with TRBJ2-5, so the J call may be wrong. This CDR3 contains 15 residues. CDR1 is SGHRS, CDR2 YFSETQ, per germline. DNA for the CDR3: TGCGCCAGCAGCTTGAATATAGACTTCCAAGAGACCCAGTACTTC. It yields the protein CASSLNIDFQETQYF.

This clonotype was seen a handful of times. The chain links TRBV6-5 to TRBJ2-7; TRBD1 is a possible D gene (6 bases). Trimming removed 2 bases from V and 3 bases from J, with 11 bases in between. CDR1 is MNHEY, CDR2 SVGAGI, per germline. This CDR3 is built from 14 residues. DNA of the CDR3: TGTGCCAGCAGTTACAACAGGGTTTACTACGAGCAGTACTTC. Its translation is CASSYNRVYYEQYF.

This chain links TRBV11-2 with TRBJ2-5, with 9 bases fitting TRBD1. CDR3 length: 15 residues. The germline CDR1 and CDR2 sequences are SGHAT and FQNNGV. Trimming cost V 4 bases and J 4 bases; bases outside gene matches: 7. The DNA for the CDR3 is TGTGCCAGCAGCTGGGGGACAGGGAAGGGAGAGACCCAGTACTTC. The encoded protein is CASSWGTGKGETQYF.

J is TRBJ2-5 and V is TRBV20-1; tentative D call: TRBD1 (5 bases). V lost 3 bases to trimming and J lost 6 bases, with 14 bases between them. The CDR3 has 13 residues. Germline loops: CDR1 DFQATT, CDR2 SNEGSKA (reference sequence). The CDR3, as DNA: TGCAGTGCTAGTCCAGGGAATGTAAAGACCCAGTACTTC. This encodes CSASPGNVKTQYF.

Ten or more counts support this clonotype. The chain couples TRBV7-2 to TRBJ2-7; the match to TRBD2 covers 8 bases. The CDR3 runs 14 residues. Germline CDR1 reads SGHTA; CDR2 reads FQGNSA. V lost 4 bases to trimming and J lost 0 bases; unmatched junction nucleotides: 2. The CDR3 is CASSSRGGSYEQYF. Written as DNA, the CDR3 is TGTGCCAGCAGCTCCCGGGGGGGCTCCTACGAGCAGTACTTC. The entire variable domain, with the rest obtained from reference TRBV7-2 and TRBJ2-7, is as follows: GAGVSQSPSNKVTEKGKDVELRCDPISGHTALYWYRQSLGQGLEFLIYFQGNSAPDKSGLPSDRFSAERTGGSVSTLTIQRTQQEDSAVYLCASSSRGGSYEQYFGPGTRLTVT.

V and J are TRBV4-1 and TRBJ2-5; D is unresolved. Germline V gene data show CDR1 as MGHRA and CDR2 as YSYEKL. The ends were cut back, 2 bases at V and 4 bases at J, with 11 bases in the middle. The CDR3 contains 14 residues. The CDR3 protein is CASSQREPRETQYF. The CDR3 nucleotides read TGCGCCAGCAGCCAAAGAGAGCCCAGAGAGACCCAGTACTTC.

The V call is TRBV6-5, the J call TRBJ1-2, with TRBD1 matching 8 bases. V was pared by 6 bases and J by 7 bases, with 1 base of the junction left unmatched. CDR3 length: 11 amino acids. Germline loops: CDR1 MNHEY, CDR2 SVGAGI. The CDR3 protein is CASRTGVGYTF. The CDR3 DNA reads TGTGCCAGCAGGACAGGGGTTGGCTACACCTTC.

The chain is built from TRBV10-3 and TRBJ2-3, with D possibly being TRBD2 (7 bases). Germline V lookup: CDR1 ENHRY, CDR2 SYGVKD. This CDR3 spans 15 amino acids. The V end was cut by 10 bases, the J end by 2 bases, with 19 bases between. CDR3 loop: CATTGGLADTDTQYF. CDR3 DNA: TGTGCCACTACCGGGGGGCTAGCGGACACAGATACGCAGTATTTT.

This clonotype showed up just once. At one of its ends the junction is not consistent with the germline gene, which may arise from a read error. This chain uses TRBV20-1 with TRBJ1-2; 8 nucleotides align to TRBD1. Germline V lookup: CDR1 DFQATT, CDR2 SNEGSKA (reference sequence). CDR3 length equals 13 residues. CDR3: CSAGETGVEGYTF. The DNA for the CDR3 is TGCAGTGCTGGAGAGACAGGGGTAGAGGGCTACACCTTC.

This clonotype has just a few counts. V and J are TRBV6-1 and TRBJ2-7; 14 bases fit TRBD2. V dropped 7 bases and J dropped 4; count of bases not matched to a gene: 12. This CDR3 has 17 amino acids. Looked up from germline, CDR1 is MNHNS and CDR2 is SASEGT. CDR3: CASIPGTSGSARYEQYF. Here the CDR3 DNA reads TGTGCCAGCATCCCGGGGACTAGCGGGAGCGCGCGATACGAGCAGTACTTC.

This chain connects TRBV18 to TRBJ1-1; 10 bases align to TRBD1. The germline V gene encodes CDR1 KGHSH and CDR2 LQKENI. Unmatched junction bases numbered 9, after V lost 3 bases and J lost 5 bases. This CDR3 spans 16 amino acids. The CDR3: CASSPIDRGRGTEAFF. Here the CDR3 DNA reads TGTGCCAGCTCACCCATTGACAGGGGGCGAGGAACTGAAGCTTTCTTT. Together with reference TRBV18 and TRBJ1-1, the CDR3 gives the full variable domain: NAGVMQNPRHLVRRRGQEARLRCSPMKGHSHVYWYRQLPEEGLKFMVYLQKENIIDESGMPKERFSAEFPKEGPSILRIQQVVRGDSAAYFCASSPIDRGRGTEAFFGQGTRLTVV.

The V and J genes are TRBV5-1 and TRBJ2-1, with D possibly TRBD2 on 7 matching bases. V dropped 7 bases and J dropped 6 bases, with 23 bases sitting between them. Per the germline V gene, CDR1 is SGHRS and CDR2 is YFSETQ. The CDR3 extends over 16 amino acids. The CDR3, as DNA: TGCGCCAGCCTCCCTGGGGGGGGCGAGTTGGCCAATGAGCAGTTCTTC. Translation: CASLPGGGELANEQFF.

This clonotype was seen only a few times. The chain joins TRBV4-1 to TRBJ1-1; D not resolved. CDR3 length equals 16 residues. Trimming removed 2 bases at V and 5 bases at J, with 18 bases between. Germline CDR1 is MGHRA and CDR2 is YSYEKL. The chain's CDR3 is CASSQPREGLGTEAFF. The CDR3 nucleotides are TGCGCCAGCAGCCAACCGAGGGAGGGTTTGGGGACTGAAGCTTTCTTT.

The chain employs TRBV5-8 and TRBJ2-3; tentatively, D is TRBD1 or TRBD2 (5 bases each). Trimming took 4 bases from V and 3 from J, leaving 18 bases between them. The germline V gene encodes CDR1 SGHTS and CDR2 YDEGEE. The CDR3 spans 16 residues. The CDR3 region has the DNA TGTGCCAGCAGCGATTGGGACGGACGAGATACAGATACGCAGTATTTT. It yields the protein CASSDWDGRDTDTQYF.

The chain employs TRBV3-1 and TRBJ2-5; D remains ambiguous. Trimming pared 2 bases from V and 7 bases from J, leaving 20 bases between. This CDR3 contains 16 residues. Germline CDR1 reads LGHDT; CDR2 reads YNNKEL (reference sequence). The CDR3 nucleotides are TGTGCCAGCAGCCAAAGGGCAAAGCCGGGTTACTGGACCCAGTACTTC. This gives the protein CASSQRAKPGYWTQYF.